The clone carrying this TCR beta chain was detected ten times or more. TCR beta libraries were built with iRepertoire HTBI primers and Arm-PCR of CDR3 regions. From the multiplex PCR reads, TCRdb called clonotypes with MiXCR, one entry per CDR3 protein. The sample includes 350,000 to 450,000 distinct CDR3 sequences, more than 12% of them seen just once. V dropped 3 bases and J dropped 1 base, with 6 bases sitting between them. Germline lookup yields CDR1 SQVTM and CDR2 ANQGSEA. CDR3 size: 12 residues. Documented time point: newly diagnosed GD, antithyroid drugs for less than 3 months. Generation of the TCR library employed RNA extracted from PBMCs. This sample is drawn from a study of regulatory T cells in long-lasting Graves disease. These same data were also listed under a study on T cells in Graves' hyperthyroidism and ophthalmopathy. In that study: Blood also contained most expanded thyroid clonotypes above 0.001.

The specimen comprised peripheral blood mononuclear cells (PBMCs), sampled at new diagnosis, from a patient treated with antithyroid drugs. The TCR sequence derives from a woman aged 25 to 39 with Graves disease. The chain carries TRBV29-1 and TRBJ2-5, with D unclear. Here the CDR3 reads CSVDPSQETQYF. The CDR3 bases are TGCAGCGTTGACCCTAGCCAAGAGACCCAGTACTTC.